The 6 T cell receptor beta chains below all came from one sample that was sequenced in a study of coeliac disease. The assay was immunoSEQ multiplex PCR, and TCRdb's table has in-frame clones only and misses some. This table has under 7,000 clones, roughly 50% appearing once. Sequencing was performed on intraepithelial lymphocytes from the gut. These receptors originate from a woman between 25 and 40 years old with active celiac disease.

The J gene is TRBJ2-1, the V gene TRBV28; weak D call: TRBD2 (6 bases). V was cut by 7 bases and J by 7 bases, with 17 bases left in between. CDR1 is MDHEN, CDR2 SYDVKM, per germline. The CDR3 sequence is 14 residues long. CDR3 sequence: CASKPGDMWNEQFF. The CDR3 DNA reads as TGTGCCAGCAAACCGGGGGATATGTGGAATGAGCAGTTCTTC.

The rearrangement joins TRBV4-1 to TRBJ1-5, with D unresolved. The CDR3 length is 18 residues. Looked up from germline, CDR1 is MGHRA and CDR2 is YSYEKL. V lost 4 bases and J 7 bases, leaving 26 bases between the germline ends. The CDR3 loop reads CASSPADLGGLRGQPQHF. The CDR3 bases are TGCGCCAGCAGCCCCGCCGACCTGGGCGGGCTCAGAGGCCAGCCCCAGCATTTT.

This chain uses TRBV28 with TRBJ2-3; 10 bases map to TRBD2. This CDR3 has 21 residues. Germline CDR1 is MDHEN and CDR2 is SYDVKM. After removal of 6 bases from V and 1 base from J, the junction contained 22 bases not matched to a gene. In DNA form, the CDR3 reads TGTGCCAGCAGCCAACCCCCGGGACTAGCGCATTATGGCATCGGCACAGATACGCAGTATTTT. Protein sequence: CASSQPPGLAHYGIGTDTQYF.

This clone was detected a few times. The CDR3 region is CASGAFSYEQYF. In nucleotides, the CDR3 is TGTGCCAGCGGGGCGTTCTCCTACGAGCAGTACTTC. The genes are TRBV6-5 and TRBJ2-7, with D possibly being TRBD1 (5 bases). The CDR3 covers 12 residues. The germline gives CDR1 MNHEY, CDR2 SVGAGI. V was shortened by 8 bases and J by 0 bases, with 8 bases between the two germline ends.

This chain joins TRBV19 and TRBJ2-5, with no clear D. Germline V gene sequence: CDR1 LNHDA, CDR2 SQIVND (reference sequence). Trimming took off 3 bases at V and 4 bases at J, with 15 bases between the two ends. This CDR3 spans 15 amino acids. This chain's CDR3 is CASSMFLGAAETQYF. CDR3 sequence (DNA): TGTGCCAGTAGTATGTTTCTCGGAGCCGCAGAGACCCAGTACTTC.

CDR3 sequence reads: CASSLTGGLARDNEQFF. The CDR3 bases are TGTGCCAGCAGCTTAACGGGGGGACTAGCGCGAGACAATGAGCAGTTCTTC. V usage is TRBV7-3 and J usage is TRBJ2-1; 10 nucleotides agree with TRBD2. The germline CDR1 and CDR2 sequences are SGHTA and FQGTGA. J gave up 5 bases and V 0 bases, and 7 bases lay outside the gene matches. This CDR3 is built from 17 residues.